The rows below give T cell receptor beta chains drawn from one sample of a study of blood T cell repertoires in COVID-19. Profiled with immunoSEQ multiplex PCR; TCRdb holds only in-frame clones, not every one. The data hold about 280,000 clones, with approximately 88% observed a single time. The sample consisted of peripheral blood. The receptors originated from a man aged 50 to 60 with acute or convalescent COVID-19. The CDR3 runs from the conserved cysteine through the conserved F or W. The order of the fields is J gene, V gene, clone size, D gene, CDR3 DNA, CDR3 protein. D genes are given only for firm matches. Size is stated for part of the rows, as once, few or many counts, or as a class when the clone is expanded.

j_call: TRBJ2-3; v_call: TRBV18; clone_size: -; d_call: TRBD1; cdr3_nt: TGTGCCAGCTCACCGACAGGGAGCGCAGATACGCAGTATTTT; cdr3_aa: CASSPTGSADTQYF
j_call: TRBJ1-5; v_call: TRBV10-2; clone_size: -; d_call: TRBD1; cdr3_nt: TGCGCCAGCGCAGACAGGGCTGACAATCAGCCCCAGCATTTT; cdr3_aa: CASADRADNQPQHF
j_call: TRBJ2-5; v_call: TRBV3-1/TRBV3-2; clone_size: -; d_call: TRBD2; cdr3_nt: TGTGCCAGCAGCCAAGACGGCAGATTTAGACTAGCGGGGGAGGGGGAGACCCAGTACTTC; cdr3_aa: CASSQDGRFRLAGEGETQYF
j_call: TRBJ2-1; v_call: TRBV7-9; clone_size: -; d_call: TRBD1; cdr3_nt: TGTGCCAGCAGCCCAGCCGGGACAGCGGACTACAATGAGCAGTTCTTC; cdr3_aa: CASSPAGTADYNEQFF
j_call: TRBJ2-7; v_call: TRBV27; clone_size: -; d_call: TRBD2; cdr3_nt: TGTGCCAGCAGTTCTAGCGGATCCTACGAGCAGTACTTC; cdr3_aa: CASSSSGSYEQYF
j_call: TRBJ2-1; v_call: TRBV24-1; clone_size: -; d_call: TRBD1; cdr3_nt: TGTGCCACCAGTGATTCCACAGGGGTGGGCTACAATGAGCAGTTCTTC; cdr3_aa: CATSDSTGVGYNEQFF
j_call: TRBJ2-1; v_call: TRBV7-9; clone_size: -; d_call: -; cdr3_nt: TGTGCCAGCAGCTTAGCCGGCCGCGGCAATGAGCAGTTCTTC; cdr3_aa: CASSLAGRGNEQFF
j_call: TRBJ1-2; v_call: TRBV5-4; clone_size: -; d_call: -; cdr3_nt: TGTGCCAGCAGCTTGGCCGGGAATTCACCCAACTATGGCTACACCTTC; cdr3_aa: CASSLAGNSPNYGYTF
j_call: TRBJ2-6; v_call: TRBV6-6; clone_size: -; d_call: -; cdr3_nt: TGTGCCAGCAGTGGCCCCGGGGTAGGGGCCAACGTCCTGACTTTC; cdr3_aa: CASSGPGVGANVLTF
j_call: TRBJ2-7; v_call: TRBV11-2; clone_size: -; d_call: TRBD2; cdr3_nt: TGTGCCAGCAGCTCGAGACTAGCGGGGGTCTCCTACGAGCAGTACTTC; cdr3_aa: CASSSRLAGVSYEQYF
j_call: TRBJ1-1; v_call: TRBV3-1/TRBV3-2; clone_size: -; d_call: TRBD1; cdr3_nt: TGTGCCAGCAGCCTTCAGACAGGGCGAGTTACTGAAGCTTTCTTT; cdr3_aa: CASSLQTGRVTEAFF
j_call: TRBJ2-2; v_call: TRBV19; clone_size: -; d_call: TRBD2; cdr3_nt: TGTGCCAGTAGTAAGGGACTAGCCACCGGGGAGCTGTTTTTT; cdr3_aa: CASSKGLATGELFF
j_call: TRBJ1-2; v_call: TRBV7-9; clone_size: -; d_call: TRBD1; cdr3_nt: TGTGCCAGCAGCTCCGGGACAGCCGGTGGCTACACCTTC; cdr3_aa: CASSSGTAGGYTF
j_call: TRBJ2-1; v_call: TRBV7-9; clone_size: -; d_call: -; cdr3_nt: TGTGCCAGCAGCTTAGCGGCCGGGGGTGGTGTGAGTGAGCAGTTCTTC; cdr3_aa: CASSLAAGGGVSEQFF
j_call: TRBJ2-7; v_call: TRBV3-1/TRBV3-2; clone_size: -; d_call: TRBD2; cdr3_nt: TGTGCCAGCAGCCTGTCCGGACTAGCCCAATACGAGCAGTACTTC; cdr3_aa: CASSLSGLAQYEQYF
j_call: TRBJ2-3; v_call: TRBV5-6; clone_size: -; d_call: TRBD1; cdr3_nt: TGTGCCAGCACCCCGACTCACAGGGGGCGCCCAGATACGCAGTATTTT; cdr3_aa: CASTPTHRGRPDTQYF
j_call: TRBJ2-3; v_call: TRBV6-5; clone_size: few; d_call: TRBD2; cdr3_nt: TGTGCCAGCAGTTGGACTAGCGGGGGCGGGGATACGCAGTATTTT; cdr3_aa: CASSWTSGGGDTQYF
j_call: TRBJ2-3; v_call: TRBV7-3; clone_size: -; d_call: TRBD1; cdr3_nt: TGTGCCAGCAGCTCTCCGGGACAGGGGGCGGATACGCAGTATTTT; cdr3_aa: CASSSPGQGADTQYF
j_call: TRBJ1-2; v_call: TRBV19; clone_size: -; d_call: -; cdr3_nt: TGTGCCCTAGGGGGGGGAAGTATCAACTATGGCTACACCTTC; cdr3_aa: CALGGGSINYGYTF
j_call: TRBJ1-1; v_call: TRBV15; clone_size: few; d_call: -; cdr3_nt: TGTGCCACCAGCAGAGGGTTAGTTAACACTGAAGCTTTCTTT; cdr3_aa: CATSRGLVNTEAFF
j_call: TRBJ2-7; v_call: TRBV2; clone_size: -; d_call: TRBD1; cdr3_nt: TGTGCCAGCAGTGGGAGACAGGGGGCCTACGAGCAGTACTTC; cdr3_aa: CASSGRQGAYEQYF
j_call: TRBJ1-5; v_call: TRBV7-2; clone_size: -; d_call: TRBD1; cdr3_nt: TGTGCCAGCAGCTTAGGGGGGACAGGCCCTCCGCCCCAGCATTTT; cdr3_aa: CASSLGGTGPPPQHF
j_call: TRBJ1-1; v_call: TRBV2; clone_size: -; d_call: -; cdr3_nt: TGTGCCAGCAACAGTTTCGACACTGAAGCTTTCTTT; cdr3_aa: CASNSFDTEAFF
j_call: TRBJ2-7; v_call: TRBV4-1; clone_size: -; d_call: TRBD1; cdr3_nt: TGCGCCAGCAGCCAGGTCCCGACAGGGGGACCCTACGAGCAGTACTTC; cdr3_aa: CASSQVPTGGPYEQYF
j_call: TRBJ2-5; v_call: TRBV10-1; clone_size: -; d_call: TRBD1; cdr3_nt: TGCGCCAGCAGTGACCGGGACAGGGGAGAGACCCAGTACTTC; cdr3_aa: CASSDRDRGETQYF
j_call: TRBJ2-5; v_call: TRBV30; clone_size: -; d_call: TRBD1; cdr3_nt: TGTGCCTGGAGTGTAGGGACAGGGGTCCAAGAGACCCAGTACTTC; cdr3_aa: CAWSVGTGVQETQYF
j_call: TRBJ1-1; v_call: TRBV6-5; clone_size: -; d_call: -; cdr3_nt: TGTGCCAGCAGTCCTCCCGGCAGGGGTGGCACTGAAGCTTTCTTT; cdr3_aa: CASSPPGRGGTEAFF
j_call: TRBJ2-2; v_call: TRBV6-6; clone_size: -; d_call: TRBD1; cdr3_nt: TGTGCCAGCAGTCTCAATAGACAGGGGCCCTTCACCGGGGAGCTGTTTTTT; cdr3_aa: CASSLNRQGPFTGELFF
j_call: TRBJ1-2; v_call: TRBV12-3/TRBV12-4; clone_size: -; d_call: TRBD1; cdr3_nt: TGTGCCAGCAGTTTGAGGACAGGGGGTAGCTACACCTTC; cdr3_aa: CASSLRTGGSYTF
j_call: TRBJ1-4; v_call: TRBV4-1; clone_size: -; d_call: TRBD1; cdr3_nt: TGCGCCAGCAGCCAAGGACCCGACAGGGGGATTGAAAAACTGTTTTTT; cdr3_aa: CASSQGPDRGIEKLFF
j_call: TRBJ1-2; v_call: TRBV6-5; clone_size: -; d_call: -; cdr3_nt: TGTGCCAGCAGTTACGAACAATACTATGGCTACACCTTC; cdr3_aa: CASSYEQYYGYTF
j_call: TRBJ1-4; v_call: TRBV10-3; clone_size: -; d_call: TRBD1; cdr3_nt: TGTGCCATCAGTGCGGGACAGGGGATTGGTGAAAAACTGTTTTTT; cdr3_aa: CAISAGQGIGEKLFF
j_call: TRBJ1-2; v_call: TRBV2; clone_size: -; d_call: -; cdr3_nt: TGTGCCAGCATCCTCTCCCGGGGGGCTAACTATGGCTACACCTTC; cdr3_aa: CASILSRGANYGYTF
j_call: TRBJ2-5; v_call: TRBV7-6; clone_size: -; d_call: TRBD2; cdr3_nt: TGTGCCAGCAGCTCGACGACTAGCGGGGTCGGTAGGGAGACCCAGTACTTC; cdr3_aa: CASSSTTSGVGRETQYF
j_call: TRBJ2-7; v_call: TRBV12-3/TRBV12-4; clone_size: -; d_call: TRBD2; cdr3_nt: TGTGCCAGCGGAGATTTGGGAGGGTACGAGCAGTACTTC; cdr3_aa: CASGDLGGYEQYF
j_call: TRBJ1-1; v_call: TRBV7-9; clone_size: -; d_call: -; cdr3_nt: TGTGCCAGCAGCTTAGAAAGGGGAGGGGGAGCTTTCTTT; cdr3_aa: CASSLERGGGAFF
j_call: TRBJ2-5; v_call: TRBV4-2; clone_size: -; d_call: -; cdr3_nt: TGTGCCAGCAGCCCCGGTCCCGGGGACCAAGAGACCCAGTACTTC; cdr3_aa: CASSPGPGDQETQYF
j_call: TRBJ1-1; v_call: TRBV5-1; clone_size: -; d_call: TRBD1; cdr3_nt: TGCGCCAGCAGCCCTTTGGACAGGGGAACTGAAGCTTTCTTT; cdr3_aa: CASSPLDRGTEAFF
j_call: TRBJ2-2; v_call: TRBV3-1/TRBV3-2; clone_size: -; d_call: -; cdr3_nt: TGTGCCAGCAGCCAAGATGGACTTAACACCGGGGAGCTGTTTTTT; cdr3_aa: CASSQDGLNTGELFF
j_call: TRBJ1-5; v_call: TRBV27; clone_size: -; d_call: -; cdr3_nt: TGTGCCAGCAGTTTAGGCAGGCCTTATAGCAATCAGCCCCAGCATTTT; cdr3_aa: CASSLGRPYSNQPQHF
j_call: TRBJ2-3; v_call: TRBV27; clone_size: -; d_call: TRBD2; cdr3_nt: TGTGCCAGCAGTCCCGGGGTGCGGGGGGGCAAAGATACGCAGTATTTT; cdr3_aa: CASSPGVRGGKDTQYF
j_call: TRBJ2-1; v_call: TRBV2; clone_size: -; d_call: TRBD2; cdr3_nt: TGTGCCAGCAGTGACGGGGGGAGCTCCTACAATGAGCAGTTCTTC; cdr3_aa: CASSDGGSSYNEQFF
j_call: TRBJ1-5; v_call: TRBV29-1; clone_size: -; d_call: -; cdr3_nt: TGCAGCGTTGTTATCGGTAGCAATCAGCCCCAGCATTTT; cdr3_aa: CSVVIGSNQPQHF
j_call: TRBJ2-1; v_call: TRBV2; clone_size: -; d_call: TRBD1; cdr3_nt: TGTGCCAGCAGTGAACCAGGGGGCGCATACAATGAGCAGTTCTTC; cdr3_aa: CASSEPGGAYNEQFF
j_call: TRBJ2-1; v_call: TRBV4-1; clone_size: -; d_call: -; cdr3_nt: TGCGCCAGCAGCCAACGCGATCCGTTCTTC; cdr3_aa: CASSQRDPFF
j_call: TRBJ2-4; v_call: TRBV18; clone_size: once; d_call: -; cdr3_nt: TGTGCCAGCTCAAAACCCGCCGGGAGTGGAAACATTCAGTACTTC; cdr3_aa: CASSKPAGSGNIQYF
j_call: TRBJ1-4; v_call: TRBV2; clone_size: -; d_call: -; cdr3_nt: TGTGCCAGCAAGAACAGGGTGGGATCAACTAATGAAAAACTGTTTTTT; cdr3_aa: CASKNRVGSTNEKLFF
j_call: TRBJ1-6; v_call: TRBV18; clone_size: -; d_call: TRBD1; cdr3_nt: TGTGCCAGCTCACCGGGGACAGGGATTCATTCACCCCTCCACTTT; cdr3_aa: CASSPGTGIHSPLHF
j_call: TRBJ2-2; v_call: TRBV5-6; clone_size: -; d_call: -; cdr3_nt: TGTGCCAGCCTCCTCGGAGGGAACACCGGGGAGCTGTTTTTT; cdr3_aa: CASLLGGNTGELFF
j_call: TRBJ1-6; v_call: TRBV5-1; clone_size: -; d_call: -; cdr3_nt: TGCGCCAGCAGCTTACAGCCCCAGGAAGATTCACCCCTCCACTTT; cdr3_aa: CASSLQPQEDSPLHF
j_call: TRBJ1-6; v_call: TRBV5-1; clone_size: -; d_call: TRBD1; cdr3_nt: TGCGCCAGCAGCTTACAGGGGGCTAGTAATTCACCCCTCCACTTT; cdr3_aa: CASSLQGASNSPLHF
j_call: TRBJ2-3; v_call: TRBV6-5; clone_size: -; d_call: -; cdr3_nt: TGTGCCAGCAGTTACCTGGGTGGGGGGACAGATACGCAGTATTTT; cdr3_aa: CASSYLGGGTDTQYF
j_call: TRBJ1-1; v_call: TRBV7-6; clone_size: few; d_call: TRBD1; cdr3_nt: TGTGCCAGCAGCTTAGGTCCAGGGGGTGATTTCAAAACCATGAACACTGAAGCTTTCTTT; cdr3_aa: CASSLGPGGDFKTMNTEAFF
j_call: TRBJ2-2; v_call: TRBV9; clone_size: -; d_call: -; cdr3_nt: TGTGCCAGCAGCCGACAATCATGGACTATCACCGGGGAGCTGTTTTTT; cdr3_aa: CASSRQSWTITGELFF
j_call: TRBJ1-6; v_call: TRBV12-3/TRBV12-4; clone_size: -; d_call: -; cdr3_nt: TGTGCCAGCAGTTTCTACGTGAATTCACCCCTCCACTTT; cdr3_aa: CASSFYVNSPLHF
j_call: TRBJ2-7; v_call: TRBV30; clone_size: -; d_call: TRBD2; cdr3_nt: TGTGCCTGGAGGCTGGGGCTAGCGGATTGGTCCTACGAGCAGTACTTC; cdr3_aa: CAWRLGLADWSYEQYF
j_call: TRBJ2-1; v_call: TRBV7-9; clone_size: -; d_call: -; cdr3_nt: TGTGCCAGCAGCTTATGGTCAGCCCGGGACAATGAGCAGTTCTTC; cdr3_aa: CASSLWSARDNEQFF